The text below deals with one T cell receptor beta chain. In the original processing: For nucleated cells, counts were estimated from reference gene primer amplification. The method was immunoSEQ multiplex PCR; TCRdb's version includes in-frame clones alone and lacks a portion of them. V, J and clone size reflect that table, while D and trimming were determined from the DNA. The sample lists more than 200,000 clones, 85% to 90% occurring once. This sample was included in a study of blood T cell repertoires in COVID-19. Study information: Sites in the United States, Italy and Spain provided acute and convalescent COVID-19 samples. Nucleic acid was either cDNA or gDNA, and it came from T cells, B-cell-depleted T cells, or PBMCs.

The Seattle patients, enrolled during active infection, were followed longitudinally. The CDR3 loop spans 15 amino acids. CDR1 is SGHTA and CDR2 is FQGTGA in the germline V gene. The trim removed 3 bases at V and 0 bases at J, leaving 2 bases unmatched. The receptor's source is a man aged 25 to 40 with COVID-19, enrolled during active disease. Sequencing input: peripheral blood. The chain is built from TRBV7-3 and TRBJ2-7; 10 positions agree with TRBD2. The CDR3 sequence: CASSLASGSSYEQYF. In DNA form, the CDR3 reads TGTGCCAGCAGCTTGGCTAGCGGGAGCTCCTACGAGCAGTACTTC.